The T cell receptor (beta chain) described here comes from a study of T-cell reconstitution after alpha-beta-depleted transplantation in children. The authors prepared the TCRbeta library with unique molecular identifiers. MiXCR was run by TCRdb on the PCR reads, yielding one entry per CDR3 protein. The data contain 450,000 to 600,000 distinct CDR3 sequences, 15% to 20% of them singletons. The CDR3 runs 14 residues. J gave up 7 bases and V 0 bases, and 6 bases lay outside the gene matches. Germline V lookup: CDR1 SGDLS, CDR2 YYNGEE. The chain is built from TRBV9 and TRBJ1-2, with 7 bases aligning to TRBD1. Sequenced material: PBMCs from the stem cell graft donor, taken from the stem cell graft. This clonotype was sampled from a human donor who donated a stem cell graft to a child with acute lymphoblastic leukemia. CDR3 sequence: CASSVAQTGCGYTF. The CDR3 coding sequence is TGTGCCAGCAGCGTAGCCCAGACAGGGTGTGGCTACACCTTC.